The rows below give T cell receptor beta chains drawn from one sample of a study of identical twins. TCRdb recomputed calls from the 5' RACE reads with MiXCR, one row per CDR3 protein. The repertoire consists of about 810,000 distinct CDR3 sequences, with about 12% occurring once and the leading ten covering around 1.5%. These data were also reused for a study on yellow fever vaccine responses in identical twins.

The sample comprised PBMCs. The receptors were gathered from a young woman in good health. The CDR3 runs from the conserved cysteine through the conserved F or W. D genes are given only for firm matches. The size of a clone is reported for some rows only, either as once, few or many, or as a class for expanded clones.

size	J	V	D	DNA	CDR3
NA	TRBJ1-1	TRBV5-6	NA	TGTGCCAGCAGCTTTTCGTCCCCCACTGAAGCTTTCTTT	CASSFSSPTEAFF
many	TRBJ2-2	TRBV14	NA	TGTGCCAGCAGCCAAGTGGGGGGCGCATCCGGGGAGCTGTTTTTT	CASSQVGGASGELFF
NA	TRBJ2-4	TRBV15	NA	TGTGCCACCAGCAGAGTCGACGGCATTCAGTACTTC	CATSRVDGIQYF
NA	TRBJ2-7	TRBV3-1	NA	TGTGCCAGCAGCCACGGGAGTACCTACGAGCAGTACTTC	CASSHGSTYEQYF
few	TRBJ2-1	TRBV20-1	NA	TGCAGTGCTAGTCCTACAAGCAGGGGAATTTCTGAGCAGTTCTTC	CSASPTSRGISEQFF
few	TRBJ1-1	TRBV10-2	TRBD1	TGCGCCAGTCTCGGACAGGGAGGGAACACTGAAGCTTTCTTT	CASLGQGGNTEAFF
NA	TRBJ2-3	TRBV18	NA	TGTGCCAGCTCACCAATAGCGGAACCTAGCACAGATACGCAGTATTTT	CASSPIAEPSTDTQYF
NA	TRBJ2-6	TRBV12-3/TRBV12-4	NA	TGTGCCAGCAGTTCCGCTACGGGGCCTGAGTGGGTCTCTGGGGCCAACGTCCTGACTTTC	CASSSATGPEWVSGANVLTF
few	TRBJ2-1	TRBV5-1	TRBD2	TGCGCCAGCAGCTCGACCCGGACTAGCGGGGGGGGGAATGAGCAGTTCTTC	CASSSTRTSGGGNEQFF
many	TRBJ1-1	TRBV24-1	TRBD1	TGTGCCACCGGCACAGGGGGCACTGAAGCTTTCTTT	CATGTGGTEAFF
few	TRBJ2-1	TRBV7-8	TRBD1	TGTGCCAGCAGCTCTAACAGGGGCCCACTCAATGAGCAGTTCTTC	CASSSNRGPLNEQFF
few	TRBJ2-1	TRBV20-1	TRBD2	TGCAGTGCTAGAGTAACTAGCGGGGCGGGCAATGAGCAGTTCTTC	CSARVTSGAGNEQFF
many	TRBJ1-6	TRBV7-9	NA	TGTGCCAGTCAGCTACAGGGTTCACCCCTCCACTTT	CASQLQGSPLHF
NA	TRBJ2-3	TRBV5-1	TRBD2	TGCGCCAGCAGCGCACCTAGCGGGAGCTTAGGTACAGATACGCAGTATTTT	CASSAPSGSLGTDTQYF
NA	TRBJ1-1	TRBV9	NA	TGTGCCAGCAGCGCCCTTGCGGCGACACGTGAAGCTTTCTTT	CASSALAATREAFF
few	TRBJ2-3	TRBV28	TRBD2	TGTGCCAGCAGTTTCTATACTAGCGGCAGCACAGATACGCAGTATTTT	CASSFYTSGSTDTQYF
NA	TRBJ2-1	TRBV3-1	TRBD2	TGTGCCTGCTGCCGAAAACAACTAGCGAGCTTTGGGAATGAGCAGTTCTTC	CACCRKQLASFGNEQFF
NA	TRBJ2-1	TRBV9	TRBD2	TGTGCCAGCAGCGTCCCTAGCGGGAGCTCCTACAATGAGCAGTTCTTC	CASSVPSGSSYNEQFF
NA	TRBJ2-7	TRBV24-1	NA	TGTGCCACCAGTGATTATAGCGAGCAGTACTTC	CATSDYSEQYF
NA	TRBJ2-1	TRBV4-1	NA	TGCGCCAGCAGCCAAGCGCGTCCTGGTAGTGAGCAGTTCTTC	CASSQARPGSEQFF
few	TRBJ2-1	TRBV7-6	TRBD2	TGTGCCAGCAGCGCCAGCGGGGGGATTTACAATGAGCAGTTCTTC	CASSASGGIYNEQFF
NA	TRBJ2-1	TRBV6-1	NA	TGTGCCAGCAGTGAATCTATAGGGGGAAGGTACAATGAGCAGTTCTTC	CASSESIGGRYNEQFF
many	TRBJ2-5	TRBV5-5	NA	TGTGCCAGCAGCTTGGATACAGGGTTTGGGGACAAGGAAGAGACCCAGTACTTC	CASSLDTGFGDKEETQYF
NA	TRBJ2-4	TRBV20-1	NA	TGCAGTGCTAGTGTCTTAGAATTAGCCAAAAACATTCAGTACTTC	CSASVLELAKNIQYF
NA	TRBJ2-1	TRBV9	NA	TGTGCCAGCAGCGTAGGGTCCAATGAGCAGTTCTTC	CASSVGSNEQFF
few	TRBJ1-4	TRBV2	NA	TGTGCCAGCAGTTCAGTCTCAGCTGAAAAACTGTTTTTT	CASSSVSAEKLFF
many	TRBJ2-3	TRBV3-1	TRBD2	TGTGCCAGCAGCCAACCGGGGGGGGGCACAGATACGCAGTATTTT	CASSQPGGGTDTQYF
few	TRBJ2-1	TRBV5-6	NA	TGTGCCAGCAACACGCTAGACAGGAAAATCTTCTCCTACAATGAGCAGTTCTTC	CASNTLDRKIFSYNEQFF
few	TRBJ1-1	TRBV20-1	TRBD1	TGCAGTGCGACCCCAGGGGGGAGTCACACTGAAGCTTTCTTT	CSATPGGSHTEAFF
few	TRBJ2-3	TRBV20-1	NA	TGCAGTGCTTCTCTCCTGGGCACAGATACGCAGTATTTT	CSASLLGTDTQYF
NA	TRBJ1-5	TRBV19	TRBD1	TGTGCCAGTTCGAGGGGACAGGGGTTTCAGCCCCAGCATTTT	CASSRGQGFQPQHF